This T cell receptor beta chain was captured in a study of blood T cell repertoires in COVID-19. The wider study: There were acute and convalescent COVID-19 samples, and they came from the United States, Italy and Spain.

Trimming took 5 bases from V and 5 from J; bases not matched to a gene: 8. Germline V gives CDR1 MNHNY, CDR2 SVGAGI (reference sequence). The CDR3 covers 15 residues. In the authors' workflow: Amplification of reference gene primers provided the estimated nucleated cell counts. The protocol was immunoSEQ multiplex PCR, while the TCRdb copy is restricted to in-frame clones and leaves out a portion. V and J calls plus clone size are reproduced from that table; the DNA served to infer D and trimming. The sample gives under 250,000 clones, 85% to 90% of which show up once; about 5.9% is in the top ten. The chain recombines TRBV6-6 with TRBJ1-4; 7 nucleotides match TRBD1. The sequenced sample consisted of peripheral blood. The sequence derives from a man aged 60-69 years with acute or convalescent COVID-19. DNA for the CDR3: TGTGCCAGCAGTCGGGGACAGAGCGGGAATGAAAAACTGTTTTTT. This sequence encodes CASSRGQSGNEKLFF.